This T cell receptor (beta chain) was identified in a study of identical twins. Whole-study findings and limits: Not following the same donors, the study drew its conclusions from cross-sectional statistical analysis. Researchers reported weaker excess twin sharing in beta out-of-frame sequences. Twin sharing of out-of-frame TCR alpha was underestimated by models in monozygotic pairs.

Trimming removed 6 bases from V and 3 bases from J, with 12 bases in between. The CDR3 consists of 13 residues. TCRdb processed the 5' RACE reads anew with MiXCR; each CDR3 protein has one entry. Here the sample spans fewer than 550,000 distinct CDR3 sequences, roughly an eighth being singletons. This clonotype appeared a few times. Its antigen is unidentified. This same sample was also part of a study on yellow fever vaccine responses in identical twins.

V and J are TRBV12-3 or TRBV12-4 and TRBJ2-7, with D unresolved. The sample taken for sequencing was CD4+ T cells sorted from blood. This TCR was sampled from a woman aged 18 to 35 in good health. The CDR3 protein is CASSRMHDYEQYF. The CDR3 DNA sequence: TGTGCCAGCAGCCGAATGCACGACTACGAGCAGTACTTC.